The rows below give T cell receptor beta chains drawn from one sample of a study of blood T cell repertoires in COVID-19. Sequenced by immunoSEQ multiplex PCR; TCRdb stores in-frame clones only, minus some. The data show 300,000 to 450,000 clones, around 87% seen once. Sequenced sample: PBMCs or T cells enriched from blood (not recorded which). These receptors came from a man aged 30-40 years who had recovered from COVID-19. The CDR3 runs from the conserved cysteine through the conserved F or W. The D gene is left open where the match is weak. Rows give clone size only sometimes, using once, few, many, or a class for an expanded clone.

v_call,clone_size,d_call,j_call,cdr3_nt,cdr3_aa
TRBV4-1,-,-,TRBJ1-1,TGCGCCAGTCAGGGGTTAGACACTGAAGCTTTCTTT,CASQGLDTEAFF
TRBV7-6,-,TRBD1,TRBJ2-5,TGTGCCAGCAGCTCGCAACAGGGGAACCAAGAGACCCAGTACTTC,CASSSQQGNQETQYF
TRBV27,-,TRBD1,TRBJ2-7,TGTGCCAGCTGTTACTCGACAGGGAGCTCCTACGAGCAGTACTTC,CASCYSTGSSYEQYF
TRBV4-3,-,TRBD1,TRBJ1-2,TGCGCCAGCTCTCAGACAGGGGACTCCAACTATGGCTACACCTTC,CASSQTGDSNYGYTF
TRBV6-5,-,TRBD1,TRBJ2-1,TGTGCCAGCAGCCCGGGACAGGGGGTCAATGAGCAGTTCTTC,CASSPGQGVNEQFF
TRBV19,-,-,TRBJ1-4,TGTGCCAGTAGTATGGGGGGGTACAATGAAAAACTGTTTTTT,CASSMGGYNEKLFF
TRBV7-2,-,-,TRBJ1-3,TGTGCCAGCAGCTTAGTCAGCTCTGGAAACACCATATATTTT,CASSLVSSGNTIYF
TRBV18,-,-,TRBJ2-7,TGTGCCAGCTCACCCCAGAGGGATACCTACGAGCAGTACTTC,CASSPQRDTYEQYF
TRBV7-9,once,TRBD2,TRBJ2-4,TGTGCCAGCAGCTTAGAGGCGGGGGATGGGCAGAACATTCAGTACTTC,CASSLEAGDGQNIQYF
TRBV6-6,-,-,TRBJ1-5,TGTGCCAGCAGTTACGGGCAGGATGGCCAGCCCCAGCATTTT,CASSYGQDGQPQHF
TRBV10-1,-,TRBD1,TRBJ1-2,TGCGCCAGCAGTCCGGGACAGGGGAGTGGCTACACCTTC,CASSPGQGSGYTF
TRBV7-2,-,-,TRBJ1-2,TGTGCCAGCAGCGGCCACTATGGCTACACCTTC,CASSGHYGYTF
TRBV28,-,TRBD1,TRBJ1-2,TGTGCCAGCAGTTCTGGACAGGGCCAAAAGGACACCTTC,CASSSGQGQKDTF
TRBV6-2/TRBV6-3,-,-,TRBJ2-7,TGTGCCAGCAGTACCTTAGGACAGATAACCTACGAGCAGTACTTC,CASSTLGQITYEQYF
TRBV20-1,-,TRBD1,TRBJ2-7,TGCAGTGCAGGACAGGACTACGAGCAGTACTTC,CSAGQDYEQYF
TRBV7-9,-,TRBD1,TRBJ1-5,TGTGCCAGCAGCCTAGACAGGGAAGAGAATCAGCCCCAGCATTTT,CASSLDREENQPQHF
TRBV20-1,few,-,TRBJ1-1,TGCAGTGCTAGTCAGGCGACCACTGAAGCTTTCTTT,CSASQATTEAFF
TRBV9,-,TRBD1,TRBJ2-5,TGTGCCAGCAGCGTAGACAGGGGGAGAGAGACCCAGTACTTC,CASSVDRGRETQYF
TRBV7-8,once,TRBD1,TRBJ2-1,TGTGCCAGCAGCTTACCGGGACAGGGGGCTAATGAGCAGTTCTTC,CASSLPGQGANEQFF
TRBV12-3/TRBV12-4,-,TRBD1,TRBJ2-7,TGTGCCAGCAGTAGACAGGGGCCAGAGTACTTC,CASSRQGPEYF
TRBV27,-,-,TRBJ2-2,TGTGCCAGCAGTACCCAGGGGAGAAGAAACACCGGGGAGCTGTTTTTT,CASSTQGRRNTGELFF
TRBV20-1,-,-,TRBJ1-2,TGCAGTGCTAGTAGCCCAGGGGAGACCTATGGCTACACCTTC,CSASSPGETYGYTF
TRBV30,-,TRBD1,TRBJ1-5,TGTGCCTGGCGGGACAGAGGGGGGAAAGGGCAGCCCCAGCATTTT,CAWRDRGGKGQPQHF
TRBV5-6,-,-,TRBJ2-6,TGTGCCAGCAGCCCGGGTTGGAGCTCTGGGGCCAACGTCCTGACTTTC,CASSPGWSSGANVLTF
TRBV7-6,-,-,TRBJ1-5,TGTGCCAGCAGCTCTGACACTTCCAATCAGCCCCAGCATTTT,CASSSDTSNQPQHF
TRBV27,once,TRBD1,TRBJ1-1,TGTGCCAGCAGTGCACAACCCAGGGGGGCTGAAGCTTTCTTT,CASSAQPRGAEAFF
TRBV6-1,-,-,TRBJ1-2,TGTGCCAGCAGTGAATCCAGGGACTATGGCTACACCTTC,CASSESRDYGYTF
TRBV27,-,-,TRBJ1-2,TGTGCCACCTATGGGGGGGGAGAAGCTAACTATGGCTACACCTTC,CATYGGGEANYGYTF
TRBV5-5,-,-,TRBJ1-1,TGTGCCAGCAGCAACTTACAGGGTAAAGCTTTCTTT,CASSNLQGKAFF
TRBV7-9,many,-,TRBJ2-1,TGTGCCAGCAGCTCCGGACTGTACAATGAGCAGTTCTTC,CASSSGLYNEQFF
TRBV7-9,-,TRBD2,TRBJ2-1,TGTGCCAGCAGGACTAGCGGGGGCCTCTCCTACAATGAGCAGTTCTTC,CASRTSGGLSYNEQFF
TRBV30,-,-,TRBJ2-7,TGTGCCTGGAGCCAAGCGCTGACTCTAAGAAACCGCTACGAGCAGTACTTC,CAWSQALTLRNRYEQYF
TRBV15,-,TRBD1,TRBJ2-7,TGTGCCACCAGCAGTGGATCCTCGGACAGGGGTTACGAGCAGTACTTC,CATSSGSSDRGYEQYF
TRBV5-1,-,-,TRBJ2-7,TGCGCCAGCAGCTTCTTAGAGGGCCCCGAGCAGTACTTC,CASSFLEGPEQYF
TRBV25-1,-,TRBD1,TRBJ1-3,TGTGCCAGCAGTGAATCTGACAGGGGGCGCACCGGAAACACCATATATTTT,CASSESDRGRTGNTIYF